The 5 T cell receptor beta chains below come from one sample, sequenced in a study of patients and donors after allogeneic stem cell transplantation. From the RT-PCR reads, TCRdb called clonotypes with MiXCR, one entry per CDR3 protein. This sample has more than 850,000 distinct CDR3 sequences, with 18% found just once. The specimen sequenced was blood, either unsorted or a sorted T cell fraction (not recorded which). The receptors originated from a human donor who was either an allogeneic HSCT recipient or a stem cell or donor lymphocyte infusion donor (not recorded which). It is not recorded whose cells these are; they may come from a transplant donor.

The rearrangement joins TRBV9 to TRBJ2-5; 7 bases align to TRBD2. The CDR3 has 16 amino acids. Germline V gives CDR1 SGDLS, CDR2 YYNGEE. The V segment lost 8 bases and the J segment 0 bases; nucleotides outside the gene matches: 13. CDR3 coding DNA: TGTGCCAGGGGGGGGTTCGACGGCCCGTACCAAGAGACCCAGTACTTC. The encoded protein is CARGGFDGPYQETQYF.

The chain links TRBV20-1 to TRBJ1-6; D gene unclear. The CDR3 length is 21 residues. CDR1 is DFQATT, CDR2 SNEGSKA, per germline (reference sequence). Trimming shortened V by 0 bases and J by 0 bases, and 24 bases separated the two germline ends. In DNA form, the CDR3 reads TGCAGTGCTAGAGATCTCGAACAGCGACGCGCTCAGAGCTCCTATAATTCACCCCTCCACTTT. It yields the protein CSARDLEQRRAQSSYNSPLHF.

This clonotype was counted only a few times. The chain has TRBV27 and TRBJ1-2; D might be TRBD1 (6 bases). Trimming took 6 bases from V and 8 from J, leaving 16 bases between them. CDR1 is MNHEY, CDR2 SMNVEV, per germline (reference sequence). This CDR3 is 13 amino acids long. The CDR3: CASRPNRAGGYTF. The DNA for the CDR3 is TGTGCCAGCAGACCTAACAGGGCGGGAGGCTACACCTTC.

The V gene is TRBV20-1, the J gene TRBJ1-5; 9 bases line up with TRBD1. Trimming cost V 6 bases and J 3 bases; bases outside gene matches: 9. The germline V gene encodes CDR1 DFQATT and CDR2 SNEGSKA (reference sequence). This CDR3 is 15 amino acids long. The DNA of the CDR3 is TGCAGTGCCCTCACCGGGACAGGGTCCAATCAGCCCCAGCATTTT. Amino acid sequence: CSALTGTGSNQPQHF.

The J gene is TRBJ2-1, the V gene TRBV10-3; D gene ambiguous. Germline-derived CDR1 and CDR2 are ENHRY and SYGVKD. Trimming left V 3 bases short and J 7 bases short, with 7 bases between. This CDR3 region has 12 residues. The CDR3 region has the DNA TGTGCCATCAGTGAACTTCAGAATGAGCAGTTCTTC. Translation gives CAISELQNEQFF.